The 4 T cell receptor beta chains below all came from one sample that was sequenced in a study of post-analysis software for immune sequencing data. Each TCR beta cDNA library carried unique molecular identifiers. TCRdb redid the calling of the PCR reads with MiXCR, one entry per CDR3 protein. The repertoire includes about 500,000 distinct CDR3 sequences, less than 45% of them detected once, and 12% sits in the top ten. Points from the study as a whole: Elevated frequency relative to controls characterized roughly five TRBV segments in patients, TRBV5-6, TRBV5-1 and TRBV20-1 among them.

Their antigens are not known. Sequencing was carried out using blood. These receptors came from a girl aged 5-17 years with multiple sclerosis.

This clonotype was counted between two and nine times. V is TRBV12-3 or TRBV12-4 and J is TRBJ2-7, with D uncertain. V was cut by 5 bases and J by 4 bases, with 9 bases left in between. The CDR3 spans 12 residues. CDR3 sequence reads: CASSPNGYEQYF. CDR3 nucleotide sequence: TGTGCCAGCAGTCCCAACGGGTACGAGCAGTACTTC.

CDR3 nucleotides: TGTGCCAGCATCCCTTTGCGGGGGTCGTCAGATACGCAGTATTTT. This translates into CASIPLRGSSDTQYF. The chain combines TRBV28 with TRBJ2-3; 7 positions match TRBD2. CDR3 length: 15 residues. V trimming: 7 bases; J trimming: 4 bases; junction bases outside the gene matches: 11. Germline-derived CDR1 and CDR2 are MDHEN and SYDVKM.

V is TRBV10-3 and J is TRBJ1-5; D is ambiguous. The CDR3 consists of 16 residues. V was clipped by 0 bases and J by 2 bases, with 11 bases between them. The germline gives CDR1 ENHRY, CDR2 SYGVKD. The CDR3 nucleotides read TGTGCCATCAGTGAGTCCGGCCCTTCGGGCAATCAGCCCCAGCATTTT. It codes for CAISESGPSGNQPQHF.

The V call is TRBV6-5, the J call TRBJ1-2; TRBD1 aligns across 7 bases. Germline V gene sequence: CDR1 MNHEY, CDR2 SVGAGI. V dropped 5 bases and J dropped 4; count of bases not matched to a gene: 10. This CDR3 comprises 15 residues. DNA of the CDR3: TGTGCCAGCAGTAGATCGGGACAGACTGTCTATGGCTACACCTTC. Protein sequence: CASSRSGQTVYGYTF.